The clone carrying this TCR beta chain is a singleton in its sample. Those enrolled in Seattle joined during active infection and were followed longitudinally afterward. These data originate in a study of blood T cell repertoires in COVID-19. Study background: The United States, Italy and Spain were the sources of the acute and convalescent COVID-19 samples. From T cells, B-cell-depleted T cells, or PBMCs came the material, which was cDNA or gDNA.

Per the study methods: Amplification with reference gene primers provided the estimates of nucleated cell counts. The protocol was immunoSEQ multiplex PCR, while the TCRdb copy is restricted to in-frame clones and leaves out a portion. V, J and clone size derive from that table, while D and trimming were established from the DNA sequence. The table lists around 300,000 clones, around 88% of them singletons. V was clipped by 4 bases and J by 10 bases, with 16 bases between them. CDR1 and CDR2 from the germline V gene are SGHDN and FVKESK. The CDR3 totals 13 residues. This TCR came from a woman in her thirties with COVID-19, enrolled during active disease. Input material: peripheral blood. The V gene is TRBV14, the J gene TRBJ1-1, with no clear D. The CDR3, as DNA: TGTGCCAGCAGCCCGCGATTTGGGAGTAGAGCTTTCTTT. This gives the protein CASSPRFGSRAFF.